Listed below are T cell receptor beta chains from one sample, sequenced in a study of T-cell reconstitution after alpha-beta-depleted transplantation in children. TCRdb re-called the PCR reads with MiXCR, one entry per CDR3 protein. The data hold around 93,000 distinct CDR3 sequences, with 7% to 10% observed a single time. Sequenced material: PBMCs from the stem cell graft donor, taken from the stem cell graft. All receptors come from a human donor who donated a stem cell graft to a child with congenital amegakaryocytic thrombocytopenia. The conserved cysteine and the conserved F or W are not part of the CDR3 here. D genes are given only for firm matches.

v_call	d_call	j_call	cdr3_aa
TRBV7-9	NA	TRBJ1-2	ASSSSRQSDGYT
TRBV27	TRBD2	TRBJ2-1	ASLTLAGVGEQF
TRBV30	NA	TRBJ2-3	AWNPRESTDTQY
TRBV24-1	NA	TRBJ2-5	ATSDSAAEMETQY
TRBV28	NA	TRBJ1-2	ASSSPPGANYGYT
TRBV20-1	TRBD2	TRBJ2-1	SAVTSGSYNEQF
TRBV3-1	TRBD1	TRBJ1-2	ASSHLGGRGSDGYT
TRBV20-1	TRBD2	TRBJ2-3	SARGLAEESTDTQY
TRBV10-3	TRBD1	TRBJ2-5	AISGGTGQETQY
TRBV12-3/TRBV12-4	NA	TRBJ2-2	ASERSQGFITGELF
TRBV4-2	NA	TRBJ1-5	ASSQDKSQPQH
TRBV6-1	NA	TRBJ2-1	ASSPSNEQF
TRBV30	TRBD1	TRBJ1-1	AWSGTGNTEAF
TRBV25-1	NA	TRBJ2-7	ASSVPPGYEQY
TRBV4-1	TRBD1	TRBJ1-2	ASSVRDSNVNYGYT
TRBV20-1	TRBD2	TRBJ2-7	SASEGSGSNEQY
TRBV6-1	NA	TRBJ2-3	KTQGPGTDTQY
TRBV2	NA	TRBJ1-5	ASSLHRNQPQH